Sequencing of this T cell receptor (beta chain) was carried out in a study of CD8 T cells in ankylosing spondylitis. Study-wide findings and caveats: Disease-linked clones were found to be CD8+ and relatively rare in peripheral blood. Reportedly, significant enrichment of disease-linked clones occurred in matched ankylosing spondylitis synovial fluid.

V lost 7 bases and J lost 4, with 7 bases in between. CDR1 SQVTM and CDR2 ANQGSEA come from the germline V gene. The CDR3 sequence is 11 residues long. This clonotype was picked up a small number of times. Its cognate antigen is unknown. The TCR beta libraries were generated through quantitative 5'-RACE incorporating molecular barcodes. From the 5' RACE reads, TCRdb called clonotypes with MiXCR, one entry per CDR3 protein. The repertoire holds some 240,000 distinct CDR3 sequences, 15% to 20% seen once, with around 30% in the top ten. This TCR came from a male donor with ankylosing spondylitis or in good health (not recorded which). The specimen was blood, either unsorted or a sorted T cell fraction (not recorded which). The rearrangement uses TRBV29-1 and TRBJ2-2, with D possibly being TRBD2 (5 bases). CDR3 coding DNA: TGCAGCGGACTATCCACCGGGGAGCTGTTTTTT. This encodes CSGLSTGELFF.